These 27 T cell receptor beta chains came from one sample sequenced in a study of blood T cell repertoires in COVID-19. Measured with immunoSEQ multiplex PCR; TCRdb has only the in-frame clones, and not every one. The sample consists of more than 200,000 clones, 84% of them appearing once. What was sequenced was peripheral blood. The receptors here all came from a man in his fifties or sixties with active or convalescent COVID-19.

V gene TRBV7-3 combines with J gene TRBJ1-2; TRBD1 matches 8 bases. This CDR3 contains 13 residues. In germline, CDR1 is SGHTA, CDR2 FQGTGA. After removal of 4 bases from V and 5 bases from J, the junction contained 3 bases not matched to a gene. Here the CDR3 reads CASSSDRAYGYTF. For the CDR3, the DNA is TGTGCCAGCAGCTCGGACAGGGCTTATGGCTACACCTTC. The full variable domain, its missing parts supplied by reference TRBV7-3 and TRBJ1-2, is GAGVSQTPSNKVTEKGKYVELRCDPISGHTALYWYRQSLGQGPEFLIYFQGTGAADDSGLPNDRFFAVRPEGSVSTLKIQRTERGDSAVYLCASSSDRAYGYTFGSGTRLTVV.

The chain has TRBV5-6 and TRBJ2-4; D might be TRBD2 (5 bases). From germline, CDR1 is SGHDT and CDR2 YYEEEE. This CDR3 has 14 amino acids. V dropped 2 bases and J dropped 2 bases, with 8 bases sitting between them. The CDR3 bases are TGTGCCAGCAGCTTCGGGGTTACCAAAAACATTCAGTACTTC. Its translation: CASSFGVTKNIQYF.

This clone has just a few counts. This chain links TRBV3-1 (or the pseudogene TRBV3-2) with TRBJ2-7, with TRBD2 as a possible D gene (5 bases). This CDR3 has 15 amino acids. V lost 1 base and J 6 bases, leaving 16 bases between the germline ends. Germline V gene sequence: CDR1 LGHDT, CDR2 YNNKEL (reference sequence). The CDR3 region has the DNA TGTGCCAGCAGCCAAGGAAGGACCCCGGCGGGCGAGCAGTACTTC. It codes for CASSQGRTPAGEQYF.

The V gene is TRBV14, the J gene TRBJ1-2; the D is unclear. CDR1 is SGHDN and CDR2 is FVKESK in the germline V gene. The CDR3 runs 14 residues. V gave up 0 bases and J gave up 5 bases, with 10 bases separating them. This chain's CDR3 is CASSQDEGWYGYTF. The CDR3 DNA follows: TGTGCCAGCAGCCAAGATGAGGGTTGGTATGGCTACACCTTC.

This chain links TRBV28 with TRBJ2-7; 10 bases are a match to TRBD2. The germline V gene has CDR1 MDHEN and CDR2 SYDVKM. The J segment lost 4 bases and the V segment lost 4 bases, leaving 7 bases of the junction unmatched. The CDR3 is 15 residues long. CDR3 DNA sequence: TGTGCCAGCAGTTCCCTAGCGGGGGATAGATACGAGCAGTACTTC. This encodes CASSSLAGDRYEQYF.

The V call is TRBV11-3, the J call TRBJ1-5; maybe TRBD1 (6 bases). The CDR3 is 15 residues long. Per the germline V gene, CDR1 is SGHNT and CDR2 is YENEEA. V was pared by 5 bases and J by 0 bases, with 11 bases between. In DNA form, the CDR3 reads TGTGCCAGCAGCACAGGGTGCTATAGCAATCAGCCCCAGCATTTT. Residues: CASSTGCYSNQPQHF.

The V call is TRBV30, the J call TRBJ2-5; 11 nucleotides line up with TRBD2. This CDR3 has 18 amino acids. J was trimmed by 5 bases and V by 1 base; bases with no gene match: 15. Germline CDR1 and CDR2: GTSNPN and SVGIG (reference sequence). DNA for the CDR3: TGTGCCTGGAGTGCACCTCGATCGACTAGCGGGAAGGGGGAGACCCAGTACTTC. It specifies CAWSAPRSTSGKGETQYF.

The rearrangement uses TRBV7-2 and TRBJ2-3; 8 positions match TRBD1. This CDR3 contains 15 residues. V dropped 1 base and J dropped 5; count of bases not matched to a gene: 5. CDR1 and CDR2 from the germline V gene are SGHTA and FQGNSA. CDR3 amino acids: CASSLVRGQGDTQYF. The CDR3 DNA follows: TGTGCCAGCAGCTTAGTCAGGGGGCAGGGAGATACGCAGTATTTT.

The rearrangement joins TRBV5-4 to TRBJ2-3; a possible D gene is TRBD2 (6 bases). CDR1 SGHNT and CDR2 YYREEE come from the germline V gene (reference sequence). The CDR3 extends over 16 amino acids. The V end was cut by 4 bases, the J end by 2 bases, with 17 bases between. This CDR3 reads CASSAGGQGITDTQYF. The CDR3 DNA is TGTGCCAGCAGCGCCGGGGGTCAGGGAATCACAGATACGCAGTATTTT.

This clone was seen many times. The V gene is TRBV6-5, the J gene TRBJ2-3, with D uncertain. This CDR3 region has 12 residues. CDR1 and CDR2 (germline): MNHEY, SVGAGI. Trimming cost V 6 bases and J 5 bases, with 9 bases left between them. In DNA form, the CDR3 reads TGTGCCAGCAGATCTAGTGGAGATACGCAGTATTTT. The encoded protein is CASRSSGDTQYF.

J is TRBJ2-3 and V is TRBV2; 10 bases align to TRBD2. Germline CDR1 SNHLY, CDR2 FYNNEI. The V segment lost 7 bases and the J segment 6 bases; nucleotides outside the gene matches: 10. CDR3 size: 15 residues. CDR3 in amino acids: CASNKRAGGRDTQYF. The CDR3 DNA is TGTGCCAGCAACAAAAGAGCGGGGGGGCGGGATACGCAGTATTTT.

This clone has just one count. V is TRBV5-6 and J is TRBJ1-6; TRBD1 matches 7 bases. The CDR3 sequence is 14 residues long. V was clipped by 4 bases and J by 7 bases; unmatched bases: 5. From germline, CDR1 is SGHDT and CDR2 YYEEEE. CDR3 loop: CASSATGRNSPLHF. The CDR3, as DNA: TGTGCCAGCAGCGCGACAGGGCGGAATTCACCCCTCCACTTT.

V gene TRBV18 combines with J gene TRBJ1-1; 7 bases are a match to TRBD1. CDR3 size: 15 residues. V was pared by 3 bases and J by 5 bases, with 9 bases of the junction left unmatched. The germline CDR1 and CDR2 sequences are KGHSH and LQKENI. The CDR3 reads CASSPLDRVGTEAFF. The CDR3 bases are TGTGCCAGCTCACCTTTAGACAGGGTTGGGACTGAAGCTTTCTTT.

The rearrangement uses TRBV4-1 and TRBJ1-6, with D maybe TRBD1 (5 bases). V gave up 4 bases and J gave up 0 bases, with 13 bases separating them. The CDR3 is made up of 17 amino acids. Germline CDR1 MGHRA, CDR2 YSYEKL. The DNA of the CDR3 is TGCGCCAGCAGCCGCATACGGGGGGGCTCCTATAATTCACCCCTCCACTTT. It specifies CASSRIRGGSYNSPLHF.

The J gene is TRBJ1-3, the V gene TRBV3-1 (or the pseudogene TRBV3-2), with TRBD1 matching 7 bases. Germline CDR1 and CDR2: LGHDT and YNNKEL (reference sequence). The CDR3 consists of 16 residues. Losses at the gene ends were 4 bases for V and 7 bases for J; bases not matched to a gene: 13. The CDR3 loop is CASSLPTGDSGNTIYF. In DNA, the CDR3 is TGTGCCAGCAGCCTACCGACCGGGGACAGCGGGAACACCATATATTTT.

The gene calls are TRBV13 and TRBJ2-3; D ambiguous. The V gene lost 5 bases and the J gene lost 0 bases, with 3 bases spanning the gap. This CDR3 is 12 amino acids long. In germline, CDR1 is PRHDT, CDR2 FYEKMQ (reference sequence). CDR3: CASSPSTDTQYF. CDR3 in DNA: TGTGCCAGCAGCCCAAGCACAGATACGCAGTATTTT.

This rearrangement joins TRBV6-5 to TRBJ1-5; no reliable D call. V dropped 5 bases and J dropped 0 bases, with 2 bases sitting between them. Germline CDR1 is MNHEY and CDR2 is SVGAGI. The CDR3 covers 12 residues. CDR3 DNA sequence: TGTGCCAGCAGTCTTAGCAATCAGCCCCAGCATTTT. The encoded protein is CASSLSNQPQHF.

The sample holds a few counts of this clone. The chain carries TRBV5-1 and TRBJ1-2; D perhaps matches TRBD1 (5 bases). Trimming shortened V by 4 bases and J by 8 bases, and 15 bases separated the two germline ends. CDR3 length equals 13 residues. CDR1 is SGHRS and CDR2 is YFSETQ in the germline V gene. The CDR3 region is CASSPPDRGGYTF. For the CDR3, the DNA is TGCGCCAGCAGCCCCCCGGATAGGGGAGGCTACACCTTC.

A single count supports this clone. The V gene is TRBV2, the J gene TRBJ1-5, with unresolved D. V lost 4 bases, J lost 0 bases, and 13 bases lay in between. CDR1 and CDR2 (germline): SNHLY, FYNNEI. The CDR3 totals 16 residues. CDR3 bases: TGTGCCAGCAGTGGAGGTCCGGACTATAGCAATCAGCCCCAGCATTTT. Amino acids: CASSGGPDYSNQPQHF.

V and J are TRBV6-1 and TRBJ1-2; D might be TRBD1 (5 bases). V was trimmed by 2 bases and J by 4 bases, leaving 11 bases between them. This CDR3 is 14 amino acids long. Germline loops: CDR1 MNHNS, CDR2 SASEGT. The CDR3 reads CASSELQGPYGYTF. CDR3 nucleotides: TGTGCCAGCAGTGAACTGCAGGGCCCCTATGGCTACACCTTC.

This clone was observed once. The genes are TRBV7-2 and TRBJ1-1; D unclear. Germline CDR1 is SGHTA and CDR2 is FQGNSA. This CDR3 is built from 14 residues. V was cut by 0 bases and J by 7 bases, with 12 bases left in between. The CDR3 sequence: CASSLAGRQVEAFF. DNA of the CDR3: TGTGCCAGCAGCTTAGCGGGCAGACAAGTTGAAGCTTTCTTT.

The CDR3 coding sequence is TGTGCCAGCACCCAGGGTCCTAACACAGATACGCAGTATTTT. It encodes CASTQGPNTDTQYF. The chain recombines TRBV9 with TRBJ2-3, with D perhaps matching TRBD1 (5 bases). From germline, CDR1 is SGDLS and CDR2 YYNGEE. V was cut by 6 bases and J by 2 bases, with 13 bases left in between. The CDR3 runs 14 residues.

This chain joins TRBV6-6 and TRBJ1-5, with 9 positions matching TRBD1. This CDR3 is built from 15 residues. Germline loops: CDR1 MNHNY, CDR2 SVGAGI (reference sequence). Germline trimming cut 5 bases from V and 7 bases from J; bases unmatched to any gene: 9. The CDR3 loop is CASSARQGGGQPQHF. DNA of the CDR3: TGTGCCAGCAGTGCTAGACAGGGGGGCGGCCAGCCCCAGCATTTT.

This chain uses TRBV19 with TRBJ1-1; possibly TRBD1 for D (6 bases). The length of the CDR3 is 16 residues. The germline CDR1 and CDR2 sequences are LNHDA and SQIVND (reference sequence). Trimming removed 5 bases at V and 1 base at J, with 17 bases between. The CDR3 DNA is TGTGCCAGTAGTTCGGGGACACCTATTTCGAACACTGAAGCTTTCTTT. This translates into CASSSGTPISNTEAFF.

This clone was seen many times. The V and J genes are TRBV7-2 and TRBJ2-2; D uncertain. Germline V lookup: CDR1 SGHTA, CDR2 FQGNSA. The CDR3 has 18 residues. V was clipped by 4 bases and J by 1 base, with 19 bases between them. This CDR3 reads CASSSLVAGWWNTGELFF. DNA of the CDR3: TGTGCCAGCAGCTCGTTGGTGGCAGGCTGGTGGAACACCGGGGAGCTGTTTTTT.

This clone was seen a handful of times. This chain connects TRBV7-9 to TRBJ2-7; TRBD1 matches 7 bases. V gave up 5 bases and J gave up 3 bases; unmatched junction bases: 7. Germline-derived CDR1 and CDR2 are SEHNR and FQNEAQ (reference sequence). CDR3 length equals 14 residues. CDR3 residues: CASSTGTASYEQYF. The DNA of the CDR3 is TGTGCCAGCAGCACCGGGACAGCAAGCTACGAGCAGTACTTC.

The chain combines TRBV18 with TRBJ1-2; TRBD1 aligns across 10 bases. This CDR3 has 15 amino acids. J was trimmed by 6 bases and V by 0 bases; bases with no gene match: 4. CDR1 is KGHSH and CDR2 is LQKENI in the germline V gene. CDR3 protein: CASSPPGQGFDGYTF. CDR3 bases: TGTGCCAGCTCACCACCGGGACAGGGGTTCGATGGCTACACCTTC.